In its sample, the clone carrying this T cell receptor (beta chain) was seen a few times. Any patient presenting with uncontrolled infection, other autoimmune disease, pregnancy or lactation was left out. This entry comes from a study of T cells in Graves' hyperthyroidism and ophthalmopathy. Whole-study context: Any treatment followed the collection of peripheral blood at initial diagnosis.

This CDR3 spans 12 amino acids. The V gene end was trimmed by 3 bases and the J gene end by 12 bases; junction bases not matched to a gene: 7. Germline V CDR1 and CDR2: GTSNPN, SVGIG (reference sequence). Researchers took RNA transcripts and amplified the TCR beta CDR3 regions from them. Carried out on the TCR CDR3, a first-round RT-PCR used the HTBI primer set. TCRdb re-called the multiplex PCR reads through MiXCR, storing one row per CDR3 protein. This table has around 350,000 distinct CDR3 sequences, approximately 14% appearing once. The origin of this receptor is a woman aged 25 to 39 with Graves' ophthalmopathy. Specimen: blood. The chain couples TRBV30 to TRBJ2-1; 8 bases match TRBD2. The CDR3 is CAWRGDRGGQFF. CDR3 in DNA: TGTGCCTGGAGGGGGGACCGGGGGGGGCAGTTCTTC.